Sequencing of this TCR beta chain was carried out in a study of cytomegalovirus exposure and HLA in healthy donors. Whole-study results and caveats: Cytomegalovirus status was reportedly diagnosed by the classifier with high specificity and sensitivity. That first-cohort TCR clusters tended to co-occur in the approximately 110 validation repertoires was found in a later analysis.

Sequencing was performed with immunoSEQ multiplex PCR; in TCRdb, only in-frame clones are kept and a portion is missing. This table has under 300,000 clones, 90% appearing once. About this clone itself: The antigen is unknown.

Trimming removed 6 bases at V and 3 bases at J, with 11 bases between. The CDR3 runs 13 residues. Germline CDR1 reads MNHNY; CDR2 reads SVGAGI (reference sequence). The sequenced sample consisted of PBMCs. This rearrangement joins TRBV6-6 to TRBJ1-2; no clear D. The sequence was obtained from a woman aged 18-30 years in good health and CMV-seronegative. The CDR3 DNA is TGTGCCAGCAGCCCCGACTGGCACTATGGCTACACCTTC. This sequence encodes CASSPDWHYGYTF.